Listed below are T cell receptor beta chains from one sample, sequenced in a study of cytomegalovirus exposure and HLA in healthy donors. TCRdb's copy holds only in-frame clones and misses some; the assay was immunoSEQ multiplex PCR. The sample lists some 140,000 clones, approximately 77% occurring once. What was sequenced was PBMCs. The receptors were gathered from a young man in good health and CMV-seronegative. The CDR3 runs from the conserved cysteine through the conserved F or W. D genes are given only for firm matches. Clone size is not always given. Where it is, it says once, few, many or a class for expanded clones.

J,size,V,D,CDR3,DNA
TRBJ2-5,-,TRBV18,-,CASSPAQETQYF,TGTGCCAGCTCACCAGCCCAGGAGACCCAGTACTTC
TRBJ1-1,-,TRBV9,TRBD1,CASSPRGGQGASEAFF,TGTGCCAGCAGCCCAAGGGGAGGACAGGGGGCCTCTGAAGCTTTCTTT
TRBJ2-3,-,TRBV7-8,-,CASSLEDLAINTQYF,TGTGCCAGCAGCTTGGAGGACTTAGCGATTAATACGCAGTATTTT
TRBJ2-1,few,TRBV27,TRBD2,CASSSASGAVNEQFF,TGTGCCAGCAGTTCCGCTAGCGGGGCGGTCAATGAGCAGTTCTTC
TRBJ2-1,-,TRBV9,TRBD2,CASSASGSLWGNEQFF,TGTGCCAGCAGCGCTAGCGGGAGTCTGTGGGGCAATGAGCAGTTCTTC
TRBJ2-1,once,TRBV7-9,TRBD2,CASSLAGSGRTGGFF,TGTGCCAGCAGCTTAGCGGGTAGCGGGAGAACGGGCGGGTTCTTC
TRBJ1-1,-,TRBV25-1,-,CASSYGGFGTEAFF,TGTGCCAGCAGTTACGGGGGGTTCGGCACTGAAGCTTTCTTT
TRBJ2-1,-,TRBV5-4,-,CASSLVPIAPNPLYNEQFF,TGTGCCAGCAGCTTGGTACCCATAGCGCCAAACCCCCTCTACAATGAGCAGTTCTTC
TRBJ2-7,-,TRBV19,TRBD2,CASNFCGGLASYEQYF,TGTGCCAGTAATTTCTGTGGGGGACTAGCCTCTTACGAGCAGTACTTC
TRBJ2-4,-,TRBV14,-,CASSQGGGNWAKNIQYF,TGTGCCAGCAGCCAAGGGGGCGGAAATTGGGCCAAAAACATTCAGTACTTC
TRBJ2-7,-,TRBV5-1,-,CASSSRTDYEQYF,TGCGCCAGCAGCTCCAGGACAGACTACGAGCAGTACTTC
TRBJ2-3,-,TRBV5-1,TRBD2,CASRLAGVTDTQYF,TGCGCCAGCAGACTAGCGGGTGTAACAGATACGCAGTATTTT
TRBJ2-7,-,TRBV2,TRBD1,CASSGTGYEQYF,TGTGCCAGCAGTGGGACAGGGTACGAGCAGTACTTC
TRBJ2-1,-,TRBV18,TRBD1,CASSLGTVDNEQFF,TGTGCCAGCTCACTGGGGACAGTGGACAATGAGCAGTTCTTC
TRBJ1-3,-,TRBV28,TRBD1,CASRTGATGNTIYF,TGTGCCAGCAGGACAGGGGCTACTGGAAACACCATATATTTT
TRBJ1-5,-,TRBV15,TRBD1,CATSGDRRNQPQHF,TGTGCCACCAGCGGGGACAGGCGCAATCAGCCCCAGCATTTT